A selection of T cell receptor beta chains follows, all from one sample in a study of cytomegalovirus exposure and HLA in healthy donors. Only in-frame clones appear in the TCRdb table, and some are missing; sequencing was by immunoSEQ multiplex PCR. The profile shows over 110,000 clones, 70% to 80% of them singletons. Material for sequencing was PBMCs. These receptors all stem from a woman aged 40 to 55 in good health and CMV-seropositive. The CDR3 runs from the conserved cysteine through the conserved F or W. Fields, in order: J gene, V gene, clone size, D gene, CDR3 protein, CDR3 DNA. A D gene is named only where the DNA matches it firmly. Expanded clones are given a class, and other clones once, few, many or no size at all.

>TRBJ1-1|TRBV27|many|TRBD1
CASRRRTGGDTEAFF
TGTGCCAGCAGACGCCGAACAGGGGGGGACACTGAAGCTTTCTTT
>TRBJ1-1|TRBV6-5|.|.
CASSEARTVAFF
TGTGCCAGCAGTGAAGCGAGGACAGTGGCTTTCTTT
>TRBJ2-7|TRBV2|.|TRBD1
CASCLTGGNEQYF
TGTGCCAGCTGCCTAACAGGGGGCAACGAGCAGTACTTC
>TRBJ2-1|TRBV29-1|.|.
CSVAPTGNNEQFF
TGCAGCGTTGCCCCGACTGGTAACAATGAGCAGTTCTTC
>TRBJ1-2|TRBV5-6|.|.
CASSLGARTYTF
TGTGCCAGCAGCTTGGGGGCAAGAACATACACCTTC
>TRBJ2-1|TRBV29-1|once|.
CSVVTPSSYNEQFF
TGCAGCGTCGTCACACCAAGCTCCTACAATGAGCAGTTCTTC
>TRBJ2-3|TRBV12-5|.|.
CASGLGAGGTDTQYF
TGTGCTAGTGGTTTGGGGGCAGGTGGCACAGATACGCAGTATTTT
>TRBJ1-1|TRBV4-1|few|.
CASSPTHGQRNTEAFF
TGCGCCAGCAGCCCTACCCATGGGCAGAGAAACACTGAAGCTTTCTTT
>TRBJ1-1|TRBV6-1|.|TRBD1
CASSDTGVGTEAFF
TGTGCCAGCAGTGATACAGGGGTAGGGACTGAAGCTTTCTTT
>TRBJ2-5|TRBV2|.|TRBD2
CASRPGRGGSPYQETQYF
TGTGCCAGCAGGCCCGGAAGGGGCGGGAGTCCCTATCAAGAGACCCAGTACTTC
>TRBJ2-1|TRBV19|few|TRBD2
CASSTTSGAYNEQFF
TGTGCCAGTAGTACAACTAGCGGGGCCTACAATGAGCAGTTCTTC
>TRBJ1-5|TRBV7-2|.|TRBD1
CASSPDRGGNQPQHF
TGTGCCAGCAGCCCGGACAGGGGTGGCAATCAGCCCCAGCATTTT
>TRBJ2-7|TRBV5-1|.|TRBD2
CASSPTSGSYEQYF
TGCGCCAGCAGTCCGACTAGCGGGTCCTACGAGCAGTACTTC
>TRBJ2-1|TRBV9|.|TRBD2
CASSVVPSGSYNEQFF
TGCGCCAGCAGCGTAGTTCCTAGCGGGAGTTACAATGAGCAGTTCTTC
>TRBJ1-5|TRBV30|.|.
CAWSISQQPQHF
TGTGCCTGGAGTATAAGTCAGCAGCCCCAGCATTTT
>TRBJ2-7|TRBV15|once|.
CATSTDRALGRVPYEQYF
TGTGCCACCAGCACGGACAGGGCGCTAGGGAGGGTCCCCTACGAGCAGTACTTC
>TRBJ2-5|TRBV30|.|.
CAWSVRVRETQYF
TGTGCCTGGAGTGTACGAGTGCGCGAGACCCAGTACTTC
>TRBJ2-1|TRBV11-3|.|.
CASAGGHNEQFF
TGTGCCAGCGCCGGGGGGCACAATGAGCAGTTCTTC
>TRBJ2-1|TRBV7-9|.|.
CASSFLTPGLYNEQFF
TGTGCCAGCAGCTTTCTTACCCCAGGCCTCTACAATGAGCAGTTCTTC
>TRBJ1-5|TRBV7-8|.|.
CASSLASGMSNQPQHF
TGTGCCAGCAGCTTAGCCTCCGGGATGAGCAATCAGCCCCAGCATTTT
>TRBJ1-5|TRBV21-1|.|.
CASSMRDRGPYSNQPQHF
TGTGCCAGCAGCATGCGGGACAGGGGGCCTTATAGCAATCAGCCCCAGCATTTT
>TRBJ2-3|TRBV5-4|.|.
CASSLADGSDTQYF
TGTGCCAGCAGCTTGGCTGACGGGAGCGATACGCAGTATTTT
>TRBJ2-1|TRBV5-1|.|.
CASSLATSSSYNEQFF
TGCGCCAGCAGCTTGGCCACGAGTAGCTCCTACAATGAGCAGTTCTTC
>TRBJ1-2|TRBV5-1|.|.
CASSLTTGSPGYTF
TGCGCCAGCAGCTTAACCACGGGATCGCCAGGCTACACCTTC
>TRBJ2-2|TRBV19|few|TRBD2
CASRSRASGNPGELFF
TGTGCCAGTAGAAGCCGGGCTAGCGGAAACCCCGGGGAGCTGTTTTTT
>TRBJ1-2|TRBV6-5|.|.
CASNDRRGYGYTF
TGTGCCAGCAACGACAGAAGGGGATATGGCTACACCTTC
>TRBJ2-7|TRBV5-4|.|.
CASSPTGMSYEQYF
TGTGCCAGCAGCCCGACGGGGATGAGTTACGAGCAGTACTTC
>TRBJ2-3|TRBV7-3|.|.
CASSLMAGRGTDTQYF
TGTGCCAGCAGCTTAATGGCCGGGAGAGGCACAGATACGCAGTATTTT
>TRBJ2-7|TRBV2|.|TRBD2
CASRVGTSGPYEQYF
TGTGCCAGCAGGGTAGGAACTAGCGGTCCCTACGAGCAGTACTTC
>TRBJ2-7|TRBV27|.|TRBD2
CASSYRGGSPYEQYF
TGTGCCAGCAGTTACCGGGGCGGGAGTCCCTACGAGCAGTACTTC
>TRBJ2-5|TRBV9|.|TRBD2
CASSVGTSGETQYF
TGTGCCAGCAGCGTAGGGACTAGCGGAGAGACCCAGTACTTC
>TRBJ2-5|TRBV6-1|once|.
CASESPGYETQYF
TGTGCCAGCGAGTCCCCAGGGTATGAGACCCAGTACTTC
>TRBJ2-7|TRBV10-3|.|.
CAISESTQGYEQYF
TGTGCCATCAGTGAGTCGACACAGGGCTATGAGCAGTACTTC
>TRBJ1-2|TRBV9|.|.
CASSVDPREQGGYTF
TGTGCCAGCAGCGTAGATCCACGGGAGCAGGGAGGCTACACCTTC
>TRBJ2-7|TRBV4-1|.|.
CASSQALGQGTYEQYF
TGCGCCAGCAGCCAAGCTCTCGGCCAGGGGACCTACGAGCAGTACTTC
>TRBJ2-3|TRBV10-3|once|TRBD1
CAIRPDRGYTDTQYF
TGTGCCATCAGACCCGACAGGGGGTACACAGATACGCAGTATTTT
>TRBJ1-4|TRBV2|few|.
CAAGGTQGRKLFF
TGTGCCGCGGGAGGCACCCAGGGGCGAAAACTGTTTTTT
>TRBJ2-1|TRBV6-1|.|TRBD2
CASRLAGGSYNEQFF
TGTGCCAGCCGACTAGCGGGAGGCTCCTACAATGAGCAGTTCTTC
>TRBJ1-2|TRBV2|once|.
CASSEMGGLGGYTF
TGTGCCAGCAGTGAAATGGGGGGGCTTGGGGGCTACACCTTC
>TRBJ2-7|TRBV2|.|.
CASRSGSRVAYEQYF
TGTGCCAGCCGCAGCGGTTCCCGAGTTGCCTACGAGCAGTACTTC
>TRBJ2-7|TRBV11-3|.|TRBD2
CASSAGGPYEQYF
TGTGCCAGCAGTGCGGGAGGGCCCTACGAGCAGTACTTC
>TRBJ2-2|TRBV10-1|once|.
CATRDGVTGELFF
TGCGCCACCCGGGATGGTGTCACCGGGGAGCTGTTTTTT
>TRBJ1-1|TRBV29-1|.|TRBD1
CSVVGAGGMNTEAFF
TGCAGCGTTGTAGGGGCAGGGGGCATGAACACTGAAGCTTTCTTT
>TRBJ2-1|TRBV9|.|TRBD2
CASSVGSLAGGAYNEQFF
TGTGCCAGCAGCGTAGGAAGTCTAGCGGGAGGTGCCTACAATGAGCAGTTCTTC
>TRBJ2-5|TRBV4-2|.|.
CASSQDQLPQETQYF
TGTGCCAGCAGCCAAGATCAACTACCCCAAGAGACCCAGTACTTC
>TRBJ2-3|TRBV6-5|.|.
CASTPLEFNTQYF
TGTGCCAGCACCCCTCTTGAGTTTAATACGCAGTATTTT
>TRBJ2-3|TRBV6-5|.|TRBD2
CASTLAGGDTQYF
TGTGCCAGCACCCTAGCGGGAGGGGATACGCAGTATTTT
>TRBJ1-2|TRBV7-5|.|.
CARSSRGNGGAYDGYTF
TGTGCCAGAAGCAGCCGGGGGAACGGCGGGGCTTACGATGGCTACACCTTC
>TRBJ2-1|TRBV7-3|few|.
CASSLIGPSALSYNEQFF
TGTGCCAGCAGCTTAATAGGTCCTAGCGCACTCTCCTACAATGAGCAGTTCTTC